One and the same sample provided the 15 T cell receptor beta chains below, sequenced in a study of cytomegalovirus exposure and HLA in healthy donors. A multiplex PCR was run with 60 Vbeta primers and 13 Jbeta primers. Libraries were prepared by immunoSEQ multiplex PCR; TCRdb keeps only in-frame clonotypes and omits some of them. The sample contains 100,000 or so clones, approximately 72% of which appear only once. Sequencing used PBMCs. The receptors originated from a male donor in good health and CMV-seropositive.

The J gene is TRBJ2-3, the V gene TRBV11-3; TRBD2 aligns across 8 bases. This CDR3 spans 18 amino acids. CDR1 is SGHNT, CDR2 YENEEA, per germline. Trimming cost V 4 bases and J 0 bases; bases outside gene matches: 12. CDR3 sequence (DNA): TGTGCCAGCAGCTATCGGTTAGCGGGGCCTCCCAGCACAGATACGCAGTATTTT. Its translation is CASSYRLAGPPSTDTQYF. Based on the CDR3 plus reference TRBV11-3 and TRBJ2-3, the full variable domain is EAGVVQSPRYKIIEKKQPVAFWCNPISGHNTLYWYLQNLGQGPELLIRYENEEAVDDSQLPKDRFSAERLKGVDSTLKIQPAELGDSAVYLCASSYRLAGPPSTDTQYFGPGTRLTVL.

The chain has TRBV7-2 and TRBJ2-7; tentative D call: TRBD1 (5 bases). The length of the CDR3 is 16 residues. In germline, CDR1 is SGHTA, CDR2 FQGNSA. V was shortened by 1 base and J by 5 bases, with 18 bases between the two germline ends. The DNA of the CDR3 is TGTGCCAGCAGCTTAGGCTCGGGCAGGGTCGTCAACGAGCAGTACTTC. Amino acid sequence: CASSLGSGRVVNEQYF.

The chain joins TRBV19 to TRBJ2-1; a possible D gene is TRBD1 (6 bases). V was shortened by 10 bases and J by 6 bases, with 16 bases between the two germline ends. This CDR3 has 13 amino acids. Looked up from germline, CDR1 is LNHDA and CDR2 is SQIVND (reference sequence). The CDR3 region is CATRLGGINEQFF. The CDR3 coding sequence is TGTGCCACCAGATTAGGGGGTATCAATGAGCAGTTCTTC.

The chain couples TRBV5-6 to TRBJ2-7; 9 nucleotides align to TRBD1. The V gene's germline CDR1 is SGHDT and CDR2 YYEEEE. The CDR3 sequence is 14 residues long. The V segment lost 3 bases and the J segment 7 bases; nucleotides outside the gene matches: 8. The CDR3 protein is CASSSGTGLGEQYF. CDR3 sequence (DNA): TGTGCCAGCAGCTCCGGGACAGGGCTCGGGGAGCAGTACTTC.

J is TRBJ1-3 and V is TRBV28; D gene uncertain. V lost 5 bases and J 5 bases, leaving 10 bases between the germline ends. The germline V gene has CDR1 MDHEN and CDR2 SYDVKM. The CDR3 totals 13 residues. Written as DNA, the CDR3 is TGTGCCAGCAGTCCACCGAGTCGAAACACCATATATTTT. It codes for CASSPPSRNTIYF.

The V and J genes are TRBV18 and TRBJ2-1; D call uncertain. CDR3 length: 14 amino acids. Trimming pared 0 bases from V and 4 bases from J, leaving 7 bases between. The germline gives CDR1 KGHSH, CDR2 LQKENI. The DNA of the CDR3 is TGTGCCAGCTCACCACCCGCAGATTACAATGAGCAGTTCTTC. Protein: CASSPPADYNEQFF.

This chain uses TRBV4-1 with TRBJ2-4, with D tentatively TRBD1 (6 bases). Germline V lookup: CDR1 MGHRA, CDR2 YSYEKL. The CDR3 spans 14 residues. V was pared by 2 bases and J by 7 bases, with 12 bases between. This chain's CDR3 is CASSQRTRGNIQYF. As DNA, the CDR3 is TGCGCCAGCAGCCAACGGACCAGGGGCAACATTCAGTACTTC.

The rearrangement joins TRBV30 to TRBJ2-2; D gene unclear. Trimming shortened V by 3 bases and J by 5 bases, and 7 bases separated the two germline ends. The CDR3 length is 12 residues. Germline V gene lookup returns CDR1 GTSNPN and CDR2 SVGIG (reference sequence). CDR3 sequence: CAWRESTGELFF. Written as DNA, the CDR3 is TGTGCCTGGAGAGAGAGTACCGGGGAGCTGTTTTTT.

This clone was detected once. The V gene is TRBV30, the J gene TRBJ1-1, with TRBD1 matching 7 bases. From germline, CDR1 is GTSNPN and CDR2 SVGIG (reference sequence). This CDR3 has 14 amino acids. J was trimmed by 5 bases and V by 6 bases; bases with no gene match: 12. The CDR3 here is CACKENRGETEAFF. CDR3 nucleotides: TGTGCCTGTAAGGAGAACAGGGGAGAAACTGAAGCTTTCTTT. The full variable domain, its missing parts supplied by reference TRBV30 and TRBJ1-1, is SQTIHQWPATLVQPVGSPLSLECTVEGTSNPNLYWYRQAAGRGLQLLFYSVGIGQISSEVPQNLSASRPQDRQFILSSKKLLLSDSGFYLCACKENRGETEAFFGQGTRLTVV.

The rearrangement uses TRBV4-1 and TRBJ2-1, with TRBD1 identical over 9 bases. With 3 bases clipped from V and 9 bases from J, the junction kept 3 bases outside the gene matches. Germline V lookup: CDR1 MGHRA, CDR2 YSYEKL. This CDR3 has 13 residues. The CDR3 region has the DNA TGCGCCAGCAGCCACGGGACAGGGCTTGAGCAGTTCTTC. The encoded protein is CASSHGTGLEQFF.

This clone was seen just once. The rearrangement joins TRBV6-6 to TRBJ1-5; TRBD1 matches 8 bases. J lost 1 base, V lost 6 bases, and 2 bases had no gene match. Germline loops: CDR1 MNHNY, CDR2 SVGAGI (reference sequence). CDR3 length equals 14 residues. CDR3 protein: CASSHRGSNQPQHF. CDR3 coding DNA: TGTGCCAGCAGCCACAGGGGGAGCAATCAGCCCCAGCATTTT.

The chain joins TRBV5-8 to TRBJ2-7, with D maybe TRBD2 (6 bases). Trimming stripped 3 bases from V and 7 bases from J, with 17 bases between. Germline lookup yields CDR1 SGHTS and CDR2 YDEGEE. The CDR3 loop spans 14 amino acids. The CDR3 is CASSWGSPAGEQYF. CDR3 bases: TGTGCCAGCAGCTGGGGTTCCCCGGCGGGGGAGCAGTACTTC.

The gene calls are TRBV27 and TRBJ2-7, with 7 bases aligning to TRBD1. The V segment lost 6 bases and the J segment 0 bases; nucleotides outside the gene matches: 8. Germline-derived CDR1 and CDR2 are MNHEY and SMNVEV (reference sequence). CDR3 size: 15 residues. Here the CDR3 reads CASSLYRGNSYEQYF. CDR3 DNA: TGTGCCAGCAGCCTTTACAGGGGTAACTCCTACGAGCAGTACTTC.

J is TRBJ1-2 and V is TRBV6-5; 7 nucleotides match TRBD1. This CDR3 has 14 amino acids. The germline gives CDR1 MNHEY, CDR2 SVGAGI. V shed 6 bases, J shed 1 base, and the junction held 5 bases outside the gene matches. CDR3 in amino acids: CASRRDRFNYGYTF. CDR3 DNA: TGTGCCAGCAGGAGGGACAGATTTAACTATGGCTACACCTTC.

This clone occurred a few times. V usage is TRBV6-1 and J usage is TRBJ1-2; 10 bases are shared with TRBD1. The junction had 6 bases not matched to a gene; V was cut back by 1 base and J by 7 bases. From germline, CDR1 is MNHNS and CDR2 SASEGT. This CDR3 region has 15 residues. The CDR3 here is CASSEDGTGVFGYTF. The CDR3 DNA sequence: TGTGCCAGCAGTGAAGACGGGACAGGGGTGTTTGGCTACACCTTC.